This passage covers 28 T cell receptor beta chains from one sample sequenced in a study of T-cell reconstitution after alpha-beta-depleted transplantation in children. The library targeted TCRbeta and was prepared with unique molecular identifiers. MiXCR, run by TCRdb on the PCR reads, gives a single entry per CDR3 protein. The repertoire includes 130,000 to 150,000 distinct CDR3 sequences, 7.5% to 9% of them detected once, and about a sixth sits in the top ten. The starting material was PBMCs, mostly from graft donor cells, obtained 180 days after TCRalphabeta/CD19-depleted stem cell transplant. The receptor set was obtained from a female patient aged 2-15 years who had a stem cell transplant for congenital amegakaryocytic thrombocytopenia, so the T cells may come from the graft donor.

The sample holds a few counts of this clonotype. The CDR3 nucleotides are TGTGCCATCAGTAAACCCAGACAGGGAGTAACCGGGGAGCTGTTTTTT. This translates into CAISKPRQGVTGELFF. The chain carries TRBV10-3 and TRBJ2-2, with 7 bases fitting TRBD1. V dropped 5 bases and J dropped 5; count of bases not matched to a gene: 11. The CDR3 sequence is 16 residues long. Germline CDR1 is ENHRY and CDR2 is SYGVKD.

This clonotype was picked up many times. CDR3 DNA: TGTGCCACCAGCCTCCAGGACAGTAGCACAGATACGCAGTATTTT. It is translated as CATSLQDSSTDTQYF. The gene calls are TRBV15 and TRBJ2-3; the D gene is possibly TRBD1 (6 bases). V was cut by 5 bases and J by 0 bases, with 12 bases left in between. Germline CDR1 is LNHNV and CDR2 is YYDKDF (reference sequence). The CDR3 sequence is 15 residues long.

The chain carries TRBV7-2 and TRBJ2-7; 13 bases fit TRBD2. There are 15 residues in the CDR3. V gave up 1 base and J gave up 9 bases; unmatched junction bases: 6. Germline V lookup: CDR1 SGHTA, CDR2 FQGNSA. CDR3 nucleotides: TGTGCCAGCAGCTTAGGACTAGCGGGAGGAAACGCGCAGTACTTC. As protein: CASSLGLAGGNAQYF.

The V call is TRBV7-9, the J call TRBJ2-7, with TRBD1 as a possible D gene (6 bases). V gave up 5 bases and J gave up 4 bases, with 15 bases separating them. The germline CDR1 and CDR2 sequences are SEHNR and FQNEAQ (reference sequence). This CDR3 is 14 amino acids long. In nucleotides, the CDR3 is TGTGCCAGCAGCCTGAACAGGGAAGTATACGAGCAGTACTTC. This translates into CASSLNREVYEQYF. Variable domain in full (rest from reference TRBV7-9 and TRBJ2-7): DTGVSQNPRHKITKRGQNVTFRCDPISEHNRLYWYRQTLGQGPEFLTYFQNEAQLEKSRLLSDRFSAERPKGSFSTLEIQRTEQGDSAMYLCASSLNREVYEQYFGPGTRLTVT.

This clonotype has ten or more counts. V is TRBV28 and J is TRBJ2-5, with D possibly being TRBD2 (5 bases). The CDR3 is 15 residues long. Looked up from germline, CDR1 is MDHEN and CDR2 is SYDVKM. V was clipped by 2 bases and J by 4 bases, with 14 bases between them. The CDR3 loop reads CASSLGPGFRETQYF. The DNA of the CDR3 is TGTGCCAGCAGTTTAGGCCCGGGGTTTAGAGAGACCCAGTACTTC.

This clonotype came up many times. V is TRBV28 and J is TRBJ1-1; 10 bases agree with TRBD1. The V gene end was trimmed by 7 bases and the J gene end by 5 bases; junction bases not matched to a gene: 7. Germline V gene sequence: CDR1 MDHEN, CDR2 SYDVKM. This CDR3 spans 14 amino acids. In DNA, the CDR3 is TGTGCCAGCACAAGACAGGGGGCGCGGACTGAAGCTTTCTTT. Amino acids: CASTRQGARTEAFF.

At least ten counts were recorded for this clonotype. This chain links TRBV18 with TRBJ2-1; 8 bases align to TRBD2. Trimming removed 5 bases from V and 9 bases from J; junction bases left unmatched: 9. Germline CDR1 and CDR2: KGHSH and LQKENI. CDR3 length: 14 amino acids. The DNA of the CDR3 is TGTGCCAGCTCAAACTCGGGACTAGGCGCTGAGCAGTTCTTC. Its protein product is CASSNSGLGAEQFF.

To note about this clonotype: This clone may be a read error of a much larger clone one base away. V gene TRBV29-1 combines with J gene TRBJ2-7; the D gene is possibly TRBD1 (6 bases). This CDR3 has 13 residues. V was pared by 7 bases and J by 2 bases, with 15 bases between. Germline V lookup: CDR1 SQVTM, CDR2 ANQGSEA. CDR3 nucleotides: TGCAGCGCGAGACAGGTTTGGGCCTACGAGCAGTACTTC. This translates into CSARQVWAYEQYF.

This clonotype was picked up many times. The CDR3 DNA reads TGTGCCAGCGAGGGATTTGGGGGGCTTACTTACCTTAACTATGGCTACACCTTC. This codes for CASEGFGGLTYLNYGYTF. The rearrangement uses TRBV7-2 and TRBJ1-2, with D maybe TRBD1 (6 bases). The CDR3 covers 18 residues. Germline V gene lookup returns CDR1 SGHTA and CDR2 FQGNSA. The V and J ends lost 8 bases and 1 base respectively, with 26 bases between them.

This clonotype was counted ten times or more. J is TRBJ2-1 and V is TRBV20-1; the D gene is possibly TRBD2 (5 bases). Trimming stripped 1 base from V and 4 bases from J, with 14 bases between. The CDR3 contains 15 residues. Germline V CDR1 and CDR2: DFQATT, SNEGSKA (reference sequence). Here the CDR3 DNA reads TGCAGTGCTAGAGGTTGGATAGCGCAATACAATGAGCAGTTCTTC. Its translation: CSARGWIAQYNEQFF.

The table lists this clonotype with many counts. The genes are TRBV20-1 and TRBJ2-7, with 10 bases aligning to TRBD2. CDR1 is DFQATT and CDR2 is SNEGSKA in the germline V gene (reference sequence). The junction had 5 bases not matched to a gene; V was cut back by 1 base and J by 2 bases. The CDR3 sequence is 15 residues long. In DNA, the CDR3 is TGCAGTGCTAGAGCCTTGAGCGGGAGGGCCTACGAGCAGTACTTC. Its protein product is CSARALSGRAYEQYF.

This clonotype was recorded at least ten times. The chain is built from TRBV20-1 and TRBJ1-5, with a weak D call TRBD1 (5 bases). The length of the CDR3 is 15 residues. Trimming removed 0 bases at V and 5 bases at J, with 14 bases between. Germline V lookup: CDR1 DFQATT, CDR2 SNEGSKA (reference sequence). The CDR3 DNA reads TGCAGTGCTAGAGATATCAGGGTCGGGGATCAGCCCCAGCATTTT. This encodes CSARDIRVGDQPQHF.

This clonotype was counted ten times or more. The chain uses TRBV12-3 or TRBV12-4 and TRBJ1-2, with D perhaps matching TRBD1 (5 bases). The CDR3 is 12 amino acids. V lost 3 bases, J lost 8 bases, and 10 bases lay in between. The CDR3 DNA sequence: TGTGCCAGCAGTTTGGGGCAGGGCGGCTACACCTTC. Protein sequence: CASSLGQGGYTF.

In this sample, this clonotype turned up a few times. The V and J genes are TRBV27 and TRBJ2-6, with 8 bases lining up with TRBD2. Looked up from germline, CDR1 is MNHEY and CDR2 is SMNVEV (reference sequence). V lost 7 bases to trimming and J lost 0 bases; unmatched junction nucleotides: 8. The CDR3 is made up of 17 amino acids. CDR3 amino acids: CASTSTSGPSGANVLTF. The CDR3 nucleotides are TGTGCCAGCACCTCTACTAGCGGACCCTCTGGGGCCAACGTCCTGACTTTC.

This clonotype was seen many times. The gene calls are TRBV20-1 and TRBJ2-3; 11 bases are shared with TRBD2. The CDR3 has 18 amino acids. The germline V gene has CDR1 DFQATT and CDR2 SNEGSKA (reference sequence). Trimming cost V 3 bases and J 0 bases; bases outside gene matches: 11. Written as DNA, the CDR3 is TGCAGTGCTAGCGGTCCGGGACTAGCGGATTCAAGCACAGATACGCAGTATTTT. It translates to CSASGPGLADSSTDTQYF.

This clonotype was observed a few times. The chain carries TRBV7-2 and TRBJ2-3, with D tentatively TRBD1 or TRBD2 (5 bases each). The V gene's germline CDR1 is SGHTA and CDR2 FQGNSA. The CDR3 spans 13 residues. V was cut by 10 bases and J by 6 bases, with 17 bases left in between. CDR3 DNA: TGTGCCACCTCGCCCCTCTGGGGGGATACGCAGTATTTT. It yields the protein CATSPLWGDTQYF.

This clonotype was found many times. The J gene is TRBJ2-3, the V gene TRBV7-2, with 8 bases identical to TRBD2. V was clipped by 4 bases and J by 2 bases; unmatched bases: 8. Germline V gene lookup returns CDR1 SGHTA and CDR2 FQGNSA. The length of the CDR3 is 16 residues. The CDR3 is CASSWGLVWATDTQYF. In DNA form, the CDR3 reads TGTGCCAGCAGCTGGGGACTAGTATGGGCCACAGATACGCAGTATTTT.

Comments on this clonotype: A clone one base away is much larger, so this may be a read error. The chain employs TRBV3-1 and TRBJ2-5; D might be TRBD2 (6 bases). Trimming removed 1 base at V and 14 bases at J, with 20 bases between. Germline assignment: CDR1 LGHDT and CDR2 YNNKEL (reference sequence). The CDR3 totals 14 residues. CDR3 region: CASSQVRLAKDHYF. In DNA, the CDR3 is TGTGCCAGCAGCCAAGTTCGCCTAGCGAAGGACCACTACTTC.

The V gene is TRBV12-3 or TRBV12-4, the J gene TRBJ1-4, with 8 bases matching TRBD1. The ends lost 5 bases at V and 3 bases at J; junction bases unmatched: 5. This CDR3 region has 15 residues. The CDR3, as DNA: TGTGCCAGCAGTCGCGGACAGGGCCCTAATGAAAAACTGTTTTTT. Translation: CASSRGQGPNEKLFF.

This clonotype was seen repeatedly, ten times or more. The CDR3 region is CATSGRDTDTQYF. The CDR3 DNA reads as TGTGCCACCAGTGGGCGGGACACAGATACGCAGTATTTT. The chain couples TRBV24-1 to TRBJ2-3; D might be TRBD2 (6 bases). The germline CDR1 and CDR2 sequences are KGHDR and SFDVKD. Trimming removed 5 bases from V and 2 bases from J, with 7 bases in between. The CDR3 is 13 residues long.

This clonotype was detected ten times or more. J is TRBJ1-3 and V is TRBV20-1; possibly TRBD1 for D (6 bases). The CDR3 extends over 15 amino acids. Trimming stripped 3 bases from V and 0 bases from J, with 12 bases between. Germline V gives CDR1 DFQATT, CDR2 SNEGSKA (reference sequence). The CDR3 DNA sequence: TGCAGTGCTAGGGGGGACATCGGCTCTGGAAACACCATATATTTT. It codes for CSARGDIGSGNTIYF.

This clonotype was counted only a few times. The rearrangement uses TRBV11-2 and TRBJ2-2; a weak D match, TRBD2 (6 bases). This CDR3 is built from 19 residues. Between the trimmed V and J ends, which lost 1 base and 0 bases, there was a span of 18 bases. Germline CDR1 is SGHAT and CDR2 is FQNNGV. DNA for the CDR3: TGTGCCAGCAGCTTAGTAACGAGGAGGGACTCCCCGAACACCGGGGAGCTGTTTTTT. Translation: CASSLVTRRDSPNTGELFF.

This clonotype was seen at least ten times. The chain has TRBV12-3 or TRBV12-4 and TRBJ2-2; 7 nucleotides match TRBD1. The CDR3 is 16 residues long. With V trimmed by 1 base and J by 4 bases, 6 bases remained unmatched. The CDR3 loop reads CASSLVLGQITGELFF. The DNA for the CDR3 is TGTGCCAGCAGTTTAGTGTTGGGACAGATCACCGGGGAGCTGTTTTTT.

Ten or more counts support this clonotype. The CDR3 coding sequence is TGTGCCAGCAGCCCGCTAGCGGGGTACTACAATGAGCAGTTCTTC. Protein sequence: CASSPLAGYYNEQFF. The genes are TRBV3-1 and TRBJ2-1; 9 bases line up with TRBD2. Trimming took 4 bases from V and 3 from J; bases not matched to a gene: 4. Germline lookup yields CDR1 LGHDT and CDR2 YNNKEL (reference sequence). The CDR3 extends over 15 amino acids.

This clonotype was seen repeatedly, ten times or more. V gene TRBV4-2 combines with J gene TRBJ2-1, with 9 bases aligning to TRBD2. J was trimmed by 5 bases and V by 1 base; bases with no gene match: 9. Germline values: CDR1 LGHNA, CDR2 YNFKEQ. The CDR3 spans 17 residues. CDR3 sequence reads: CASSQAAGGGRHNEQFF. The CDR3 coding sequence is TGTGCCAGCAGCCAAGCCGCGGGAGGGGGTCGCCACAATGAGCAGTTCTTC.

This clonotype was seen ten or more times. This sequence joins TRBV28 and TRBJ1-4, with D perhaps matching TRBD1 (5 bases). Germline CDR1 MDHEN, CDR2 SYDVKM. The length of the CDR3 is 11 residues. CDR3 sequence (DNA): TGTGCTGGGGGTAACAGTGAAAAACTGTTTTTT. Its protein is CAGGNSEKLFF.

This clonotype has a count of ten or more. This chain links TRBV9 with TRBJ2-1, with 8 bases lining up with TRBD2. The CDR3 runs to 16 residues. With V trimmed by 4 bases and J by 9 bases, 15 bases remained unmatched. Germline CDR1 reads SGDLS; CDR2 reads YYNGEE. CDR3 nucleotide sequence: TGTGCCAGCAGCCCCTTAGCGGGAACCTCTACAGGTGAGCAGTTCTTC. Its translation is CASSPLAGTSTGEQFF. Full variable domain (missing parts from reference TRBV9 and TRBJ2-1): DSGVTQTPKHLITATGQRVTLRCSPRSGDLSVYWYQQSLDQGLQFLIQYYNGEERAKGNILERFSAQQFPDLHSELNLSSLELGDSALYFCASSPLAGTSTGEQFFGPGTRLTVL.

This clonotype came up a few times. The CDR3 reads CASSLRAGTIYF. The CDR3 DNA is TGTGCCAGCAGTTTAAGGGCTGGGACCATATATTTT. The chain recombines TRBV28 with TRBJ1-3; D not certain. The CDR3 spans 12 residues. Between the trimmed V and J ends, which lost 2 bases and 10 bases, there was a span of 9 bases. The germline V gene encodes CDR1 MDHEN and CDR2 SYDVKM.